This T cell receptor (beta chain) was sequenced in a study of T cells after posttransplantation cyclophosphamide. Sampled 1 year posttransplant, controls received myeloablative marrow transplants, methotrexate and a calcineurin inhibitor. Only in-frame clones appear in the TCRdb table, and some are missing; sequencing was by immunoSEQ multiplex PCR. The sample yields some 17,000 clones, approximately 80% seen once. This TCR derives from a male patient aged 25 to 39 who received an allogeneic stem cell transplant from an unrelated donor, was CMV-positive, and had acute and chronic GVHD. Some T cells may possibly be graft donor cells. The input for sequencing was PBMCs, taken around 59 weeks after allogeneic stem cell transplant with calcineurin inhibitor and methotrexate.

CDR3 loop: CASSFNSYEQYF. The CDR3 DNA sequence: TGTGCCAGCAGTTTTAACTCCTACGAGCAGTACTTC. The chain carries TRBV27 and TRBJ2-7; no firm D call. V was shortened by 3 bases and J by 0 bases, with 3 bases between the two germline ends. The CDR3 is 12 residues long. Germline V gene sequence: CDR1 MNHEY, CDR2 SMNVEV (reference sequence).